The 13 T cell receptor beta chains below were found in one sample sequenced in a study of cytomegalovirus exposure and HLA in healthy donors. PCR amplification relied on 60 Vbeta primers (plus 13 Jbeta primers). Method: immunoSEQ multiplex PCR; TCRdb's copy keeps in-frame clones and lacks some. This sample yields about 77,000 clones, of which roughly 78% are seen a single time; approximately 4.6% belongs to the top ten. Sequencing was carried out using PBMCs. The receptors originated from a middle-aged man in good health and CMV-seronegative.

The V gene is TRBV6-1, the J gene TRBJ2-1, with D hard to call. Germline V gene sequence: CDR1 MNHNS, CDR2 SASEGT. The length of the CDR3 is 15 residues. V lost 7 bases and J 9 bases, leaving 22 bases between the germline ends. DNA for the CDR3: TGTGCCAGCATTAGTCTAGGTCGCCCGGGTGTTGAGCAGTTCTTC. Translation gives CASISLGRPGVEQFF.

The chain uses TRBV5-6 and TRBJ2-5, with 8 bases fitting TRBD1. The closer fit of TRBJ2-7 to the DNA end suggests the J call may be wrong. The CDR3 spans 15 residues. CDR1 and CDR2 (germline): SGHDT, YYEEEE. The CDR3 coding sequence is TGTGCCAGCAGCTTGGAGACAGGGGTGGCCTACGAGCAGTACTTC. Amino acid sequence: CASSLETGVAYEQYF.

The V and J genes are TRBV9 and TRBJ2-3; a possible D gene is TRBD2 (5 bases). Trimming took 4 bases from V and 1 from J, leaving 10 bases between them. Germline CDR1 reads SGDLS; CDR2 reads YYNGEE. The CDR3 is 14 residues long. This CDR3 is CASSLWTGTDTQYF. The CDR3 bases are TGTGCCAGCAGCCTATGGACTGGCACAGATACGCAGTATTTT.

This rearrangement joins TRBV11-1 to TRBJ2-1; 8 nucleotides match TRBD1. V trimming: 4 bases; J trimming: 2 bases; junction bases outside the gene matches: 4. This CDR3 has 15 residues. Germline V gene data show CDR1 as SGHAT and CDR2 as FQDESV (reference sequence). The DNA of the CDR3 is TGTGCCAGCAGCTCCGGACAGGGCCCCTACAATGAGCAGTTCTTC. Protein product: CASSSGQGPYNEQFF.

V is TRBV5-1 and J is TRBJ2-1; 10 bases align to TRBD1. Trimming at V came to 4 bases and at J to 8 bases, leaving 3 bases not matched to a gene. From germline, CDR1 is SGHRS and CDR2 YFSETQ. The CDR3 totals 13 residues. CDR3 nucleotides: TGCGCCAGCAGCCAGGACAGGGGGTATGAGCAGTTCTTC. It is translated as CASSQDRGYEQFF.

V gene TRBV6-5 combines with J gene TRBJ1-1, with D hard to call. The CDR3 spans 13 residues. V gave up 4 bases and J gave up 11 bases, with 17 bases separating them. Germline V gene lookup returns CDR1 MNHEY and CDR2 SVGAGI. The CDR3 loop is CASSWHPGDSAFF. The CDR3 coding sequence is TGTGCCAGCAGTTGGCACCCCGGGGATTCTGCTTTCTTT.

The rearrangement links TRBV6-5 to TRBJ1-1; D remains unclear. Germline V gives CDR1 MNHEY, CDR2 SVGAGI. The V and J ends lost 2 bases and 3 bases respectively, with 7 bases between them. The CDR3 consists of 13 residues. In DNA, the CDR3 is TGTGCCAGCAGTTACAGTACAGACACTGAAGCTTTCTTT. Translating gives CASSYSTDTEAFF.

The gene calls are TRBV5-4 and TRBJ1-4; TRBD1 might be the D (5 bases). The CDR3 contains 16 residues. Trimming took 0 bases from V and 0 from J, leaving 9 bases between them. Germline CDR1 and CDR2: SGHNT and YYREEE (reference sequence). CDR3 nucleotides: TGTGCCAGCAGCTTGGGACAGCCGTCAACTAATGAAAAACTGTTTTTT. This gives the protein CASSLGQPSTNEKLFF.

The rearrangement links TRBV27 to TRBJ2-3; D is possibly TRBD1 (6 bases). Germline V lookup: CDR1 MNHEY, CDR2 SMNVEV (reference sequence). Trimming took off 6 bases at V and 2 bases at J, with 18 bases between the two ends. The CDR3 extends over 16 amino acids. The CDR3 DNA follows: TGTGCCAGCAGCTCCGGAGCAGGGGCCCCCACAGATACGCAGTATTTT. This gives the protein CASSSGAGAPTDTQYF.

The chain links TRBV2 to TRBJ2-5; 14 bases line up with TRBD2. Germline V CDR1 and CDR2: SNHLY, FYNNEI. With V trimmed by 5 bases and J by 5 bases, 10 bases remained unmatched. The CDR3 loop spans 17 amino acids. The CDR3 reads CASSLGLAGELGETQYF. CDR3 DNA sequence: TGTGCCAGCAGTCTGGGACTAGCGGGAGAGCTTGGGGAGACCCAGTACTTC.

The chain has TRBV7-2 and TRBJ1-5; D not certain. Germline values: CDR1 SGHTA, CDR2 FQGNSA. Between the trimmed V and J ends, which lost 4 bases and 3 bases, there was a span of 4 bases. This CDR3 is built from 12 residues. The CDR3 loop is CASSSYNQPQHF. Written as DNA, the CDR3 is TGTGCCAGCAGCTCTTACAATCAGCCCCAGCATTTT.

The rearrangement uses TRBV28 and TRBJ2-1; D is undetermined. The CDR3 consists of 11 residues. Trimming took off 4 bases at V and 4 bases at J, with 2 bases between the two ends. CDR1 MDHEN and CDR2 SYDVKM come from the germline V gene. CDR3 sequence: CASSSYNEQFF. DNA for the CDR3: TGTGCCAGCAGTTCTTACAATGAGCAGTTCTTC.

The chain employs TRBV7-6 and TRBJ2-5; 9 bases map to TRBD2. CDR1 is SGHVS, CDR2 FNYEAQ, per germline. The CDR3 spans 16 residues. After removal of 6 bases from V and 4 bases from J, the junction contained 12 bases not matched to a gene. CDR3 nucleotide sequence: TGTGCCAGCAGATCGAACTTCATGACTAGCGGAGAGACCCAGTACTTC. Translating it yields CASRSNFMTSGETQYF.